This T cell receptor (beta chain) appears in the sequencing data of a study of cytomegalovirus exposure and HLA in healthy donors. Findings and limits, study-wide: The likely origin of a cluster of highly shared sequence variants was a sequencing artifact.

Remarks on this clone: Antigen: not known.

Primers for the PCR totalled 60 Vbeta and 13 Jbeta. Some clones are missing from TCRdb's copy, which holds only in-frame ones; the method was immunoSEQ multiplex PCR. Found here are some 130,000 clones; the top ten clones hold more than 1.5%. This CDR3 is 14 amino acids long. Germline V CDR1 and CDR2: LNHNV, YYDKDF (reference sequence). Trimming took 5 bases from V and 4 from J, leaving 12 bases between them. The receptor comes from a man aged 18 to 30 in good health and CMV-seronegative. Sample: PBMCs. This chain connects TRBV15 to TRBJ1-5; weak D call: TRBD1 (5 bases). The CDR3 is CATSSGYPNQPQHF. The CDR3 coding sequence is TGTGCCACCAGCTCAGGGTACCCTAATCAGCCCCAGCATTTT.